The clone carrying this TCR beta chain was recorded a few times. This record belongs to a study of T-cell reconstitution after alpha-beta-depleted transplantation in children. V shed 5 bases and J 0 bases; nucleotides not matched to a gene: 7. There are 16 residues in the CDR3. CDR1 is PRHDT, CDR2 FYEKMQ, per germline (reference sequence). Molecular barcoding with unique molecular identifiers was used for the TCRbeta library. MiXCR, applied by TCRdb to the PCR reads, yields one record per CDR3 protein. Of 450,000 to 600,000 distinct CDR3 sequences in the sample, roughly 33% were seen once. This chain uses TRBV13 with TRBJ2-1; 7 bases are shared with TRBD1. The TCR was taken from a human donor who donated a stem cell graft to a child with aplastic anemia. This specimen consisted of PBMCs from the stem cell graft donor, obtained from the stem cell graft. CDR3 residues: CASSIRQGISYNEQFF. CDR3 nucleotides: TGTGCCAGCAGCATCCGACAGGGAATCTCCTACAATGAGCAGTTCTTC.